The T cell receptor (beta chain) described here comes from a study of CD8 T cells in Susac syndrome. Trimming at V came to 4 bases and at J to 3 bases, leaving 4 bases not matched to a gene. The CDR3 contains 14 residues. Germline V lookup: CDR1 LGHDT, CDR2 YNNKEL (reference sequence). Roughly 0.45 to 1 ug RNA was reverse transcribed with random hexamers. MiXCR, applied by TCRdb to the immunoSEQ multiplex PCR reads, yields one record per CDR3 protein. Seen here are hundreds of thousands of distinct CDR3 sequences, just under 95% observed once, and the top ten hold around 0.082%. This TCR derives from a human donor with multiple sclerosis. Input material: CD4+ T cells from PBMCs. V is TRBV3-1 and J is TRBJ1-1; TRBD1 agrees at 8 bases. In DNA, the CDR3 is TGTGCCAGCAGCCGGGGACAGGCGGACACTGAAGCTTTCTTT. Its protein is CASSRGQADTEAFF.